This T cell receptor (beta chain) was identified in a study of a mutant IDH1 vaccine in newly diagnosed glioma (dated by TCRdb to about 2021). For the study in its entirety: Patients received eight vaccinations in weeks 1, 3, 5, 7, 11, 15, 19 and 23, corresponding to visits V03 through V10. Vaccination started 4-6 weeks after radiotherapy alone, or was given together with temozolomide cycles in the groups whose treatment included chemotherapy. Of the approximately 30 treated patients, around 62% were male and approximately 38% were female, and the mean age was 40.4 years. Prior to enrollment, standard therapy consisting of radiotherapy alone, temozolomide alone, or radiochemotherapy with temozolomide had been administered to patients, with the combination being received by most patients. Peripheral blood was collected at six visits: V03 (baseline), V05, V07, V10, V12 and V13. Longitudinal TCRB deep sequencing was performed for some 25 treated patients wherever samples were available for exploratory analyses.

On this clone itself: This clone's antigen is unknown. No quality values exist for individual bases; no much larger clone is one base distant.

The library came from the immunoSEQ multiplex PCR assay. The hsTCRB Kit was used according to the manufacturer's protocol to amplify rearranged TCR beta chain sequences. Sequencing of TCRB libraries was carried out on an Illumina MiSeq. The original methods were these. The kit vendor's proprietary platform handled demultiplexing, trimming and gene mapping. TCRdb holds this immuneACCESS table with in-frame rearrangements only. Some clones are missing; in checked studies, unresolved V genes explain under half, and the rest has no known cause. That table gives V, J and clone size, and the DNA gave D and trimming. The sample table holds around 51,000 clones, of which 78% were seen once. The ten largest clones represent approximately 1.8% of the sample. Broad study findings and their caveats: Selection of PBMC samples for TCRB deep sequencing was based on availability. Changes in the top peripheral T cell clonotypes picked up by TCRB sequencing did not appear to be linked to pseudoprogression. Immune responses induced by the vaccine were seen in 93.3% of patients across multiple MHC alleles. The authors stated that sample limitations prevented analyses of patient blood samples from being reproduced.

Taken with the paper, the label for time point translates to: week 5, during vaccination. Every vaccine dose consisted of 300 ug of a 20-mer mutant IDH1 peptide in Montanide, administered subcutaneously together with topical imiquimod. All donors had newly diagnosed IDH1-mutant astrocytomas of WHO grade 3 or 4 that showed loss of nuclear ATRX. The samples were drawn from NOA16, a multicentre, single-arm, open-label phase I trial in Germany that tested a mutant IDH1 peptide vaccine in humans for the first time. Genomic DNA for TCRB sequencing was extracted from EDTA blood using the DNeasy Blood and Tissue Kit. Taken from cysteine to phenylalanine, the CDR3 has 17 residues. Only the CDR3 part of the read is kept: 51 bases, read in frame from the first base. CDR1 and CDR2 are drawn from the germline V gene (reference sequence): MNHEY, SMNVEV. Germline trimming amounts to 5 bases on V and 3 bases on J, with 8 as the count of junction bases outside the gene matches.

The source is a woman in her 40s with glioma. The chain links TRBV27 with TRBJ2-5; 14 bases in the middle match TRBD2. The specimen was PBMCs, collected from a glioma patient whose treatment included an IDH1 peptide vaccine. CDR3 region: CASSPSQGLAGEETQYF. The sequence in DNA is TGTGCCAGCAGTCCTAGCCAGGGACTAGCGGGGGAAGAGACCCAGTACTTC.